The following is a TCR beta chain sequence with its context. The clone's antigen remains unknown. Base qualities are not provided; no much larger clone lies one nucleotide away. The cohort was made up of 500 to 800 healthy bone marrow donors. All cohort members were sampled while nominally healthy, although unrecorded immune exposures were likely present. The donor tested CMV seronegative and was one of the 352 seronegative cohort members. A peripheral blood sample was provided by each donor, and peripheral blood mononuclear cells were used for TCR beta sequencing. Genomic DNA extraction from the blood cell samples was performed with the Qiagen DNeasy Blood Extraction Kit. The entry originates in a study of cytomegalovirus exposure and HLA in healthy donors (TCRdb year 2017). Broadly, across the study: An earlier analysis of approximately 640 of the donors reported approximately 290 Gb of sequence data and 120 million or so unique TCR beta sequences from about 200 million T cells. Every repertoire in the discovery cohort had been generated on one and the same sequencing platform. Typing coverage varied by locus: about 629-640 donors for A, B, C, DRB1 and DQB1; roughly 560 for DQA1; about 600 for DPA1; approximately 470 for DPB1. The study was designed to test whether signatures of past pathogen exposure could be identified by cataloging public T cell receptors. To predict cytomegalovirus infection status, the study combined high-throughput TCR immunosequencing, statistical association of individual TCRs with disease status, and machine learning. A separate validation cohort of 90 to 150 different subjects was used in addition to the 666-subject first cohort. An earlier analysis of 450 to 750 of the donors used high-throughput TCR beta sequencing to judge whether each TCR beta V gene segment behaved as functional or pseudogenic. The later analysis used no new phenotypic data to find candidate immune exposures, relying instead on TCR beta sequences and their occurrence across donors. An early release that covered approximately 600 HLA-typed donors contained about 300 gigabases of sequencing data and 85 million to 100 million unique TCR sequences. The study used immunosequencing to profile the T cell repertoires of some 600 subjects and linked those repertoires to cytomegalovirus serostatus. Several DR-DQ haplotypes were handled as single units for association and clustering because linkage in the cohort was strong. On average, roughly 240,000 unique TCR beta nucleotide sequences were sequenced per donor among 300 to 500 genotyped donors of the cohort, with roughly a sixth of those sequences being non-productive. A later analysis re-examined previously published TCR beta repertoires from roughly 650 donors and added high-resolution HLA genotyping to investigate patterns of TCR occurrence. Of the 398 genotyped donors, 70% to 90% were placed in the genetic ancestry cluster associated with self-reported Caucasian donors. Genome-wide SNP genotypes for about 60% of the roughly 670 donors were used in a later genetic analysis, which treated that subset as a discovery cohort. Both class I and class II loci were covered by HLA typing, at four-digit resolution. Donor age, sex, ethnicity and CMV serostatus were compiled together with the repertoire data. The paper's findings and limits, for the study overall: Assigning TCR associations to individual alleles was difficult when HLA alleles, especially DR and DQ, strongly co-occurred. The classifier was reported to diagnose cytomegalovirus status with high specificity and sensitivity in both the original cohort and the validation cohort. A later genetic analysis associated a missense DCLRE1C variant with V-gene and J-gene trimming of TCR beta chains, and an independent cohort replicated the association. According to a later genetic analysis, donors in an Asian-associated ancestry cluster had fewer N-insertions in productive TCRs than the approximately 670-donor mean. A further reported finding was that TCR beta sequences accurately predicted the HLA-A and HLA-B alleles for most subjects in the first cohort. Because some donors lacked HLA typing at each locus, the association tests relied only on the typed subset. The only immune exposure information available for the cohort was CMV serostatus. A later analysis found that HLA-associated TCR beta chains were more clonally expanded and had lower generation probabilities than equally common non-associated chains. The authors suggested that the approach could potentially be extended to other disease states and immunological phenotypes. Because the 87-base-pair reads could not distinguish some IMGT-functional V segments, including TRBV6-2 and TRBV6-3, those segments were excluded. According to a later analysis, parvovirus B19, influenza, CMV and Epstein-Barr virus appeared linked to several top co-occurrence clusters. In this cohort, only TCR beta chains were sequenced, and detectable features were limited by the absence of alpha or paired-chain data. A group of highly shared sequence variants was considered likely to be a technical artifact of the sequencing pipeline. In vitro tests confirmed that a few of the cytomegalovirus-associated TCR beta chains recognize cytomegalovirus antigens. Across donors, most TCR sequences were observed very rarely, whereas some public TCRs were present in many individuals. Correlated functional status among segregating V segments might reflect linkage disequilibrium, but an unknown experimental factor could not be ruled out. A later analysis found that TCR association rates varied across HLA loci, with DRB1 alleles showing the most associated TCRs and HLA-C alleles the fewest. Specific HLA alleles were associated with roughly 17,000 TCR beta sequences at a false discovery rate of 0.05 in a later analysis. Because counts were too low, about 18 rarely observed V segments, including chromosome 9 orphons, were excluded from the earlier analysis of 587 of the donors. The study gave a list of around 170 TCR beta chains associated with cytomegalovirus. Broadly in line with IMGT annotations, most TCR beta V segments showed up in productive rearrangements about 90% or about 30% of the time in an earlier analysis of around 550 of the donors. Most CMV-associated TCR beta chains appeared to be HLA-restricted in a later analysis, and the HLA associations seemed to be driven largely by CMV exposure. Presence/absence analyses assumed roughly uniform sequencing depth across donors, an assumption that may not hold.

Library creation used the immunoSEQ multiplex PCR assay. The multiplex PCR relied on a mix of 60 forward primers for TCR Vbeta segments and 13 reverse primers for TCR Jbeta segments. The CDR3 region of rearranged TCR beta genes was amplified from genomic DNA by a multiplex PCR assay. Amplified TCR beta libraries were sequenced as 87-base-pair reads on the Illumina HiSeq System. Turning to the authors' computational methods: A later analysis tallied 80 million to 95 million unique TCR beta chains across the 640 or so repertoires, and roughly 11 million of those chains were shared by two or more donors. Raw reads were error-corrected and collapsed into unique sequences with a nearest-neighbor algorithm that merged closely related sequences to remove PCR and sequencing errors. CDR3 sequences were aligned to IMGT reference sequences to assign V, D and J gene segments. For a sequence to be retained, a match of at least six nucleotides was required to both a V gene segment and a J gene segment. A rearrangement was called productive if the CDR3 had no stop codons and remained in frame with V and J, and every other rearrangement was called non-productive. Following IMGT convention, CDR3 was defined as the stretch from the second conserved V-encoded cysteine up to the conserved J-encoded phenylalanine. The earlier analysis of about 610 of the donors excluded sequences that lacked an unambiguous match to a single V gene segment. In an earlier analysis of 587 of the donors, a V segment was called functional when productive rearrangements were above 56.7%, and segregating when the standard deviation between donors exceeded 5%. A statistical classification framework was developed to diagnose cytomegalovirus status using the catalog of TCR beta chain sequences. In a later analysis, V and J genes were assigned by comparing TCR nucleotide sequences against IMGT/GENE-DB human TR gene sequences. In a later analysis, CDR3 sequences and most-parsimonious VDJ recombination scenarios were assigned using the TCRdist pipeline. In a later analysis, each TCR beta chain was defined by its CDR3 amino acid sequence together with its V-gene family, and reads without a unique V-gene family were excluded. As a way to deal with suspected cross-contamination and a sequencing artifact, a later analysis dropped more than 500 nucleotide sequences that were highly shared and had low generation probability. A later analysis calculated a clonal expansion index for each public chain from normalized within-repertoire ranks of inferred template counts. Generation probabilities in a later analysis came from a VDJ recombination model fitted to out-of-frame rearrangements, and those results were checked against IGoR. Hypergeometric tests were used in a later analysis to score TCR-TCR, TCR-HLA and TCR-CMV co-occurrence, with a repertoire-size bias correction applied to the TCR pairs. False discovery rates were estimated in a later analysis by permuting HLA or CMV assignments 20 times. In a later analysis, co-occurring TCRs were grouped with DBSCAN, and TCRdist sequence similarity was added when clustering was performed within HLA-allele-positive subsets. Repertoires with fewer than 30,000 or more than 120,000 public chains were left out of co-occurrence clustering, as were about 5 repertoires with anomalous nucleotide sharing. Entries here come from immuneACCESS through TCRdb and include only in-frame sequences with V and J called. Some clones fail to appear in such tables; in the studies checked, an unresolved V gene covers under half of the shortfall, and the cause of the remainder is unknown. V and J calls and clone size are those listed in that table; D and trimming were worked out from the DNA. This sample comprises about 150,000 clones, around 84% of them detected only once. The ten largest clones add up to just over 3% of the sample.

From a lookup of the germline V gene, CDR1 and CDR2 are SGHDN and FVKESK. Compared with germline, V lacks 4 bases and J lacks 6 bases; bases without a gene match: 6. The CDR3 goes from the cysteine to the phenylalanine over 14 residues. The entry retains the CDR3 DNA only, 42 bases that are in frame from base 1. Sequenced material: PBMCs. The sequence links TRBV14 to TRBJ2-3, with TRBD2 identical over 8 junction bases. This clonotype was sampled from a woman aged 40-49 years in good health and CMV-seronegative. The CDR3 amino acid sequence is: CASSRLAFRDTQYF. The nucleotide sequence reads TGTGCCAGCAGCCGACTAGCGTTTAGGGATACGCAGTATTTT.